This TCR beta chain was sequenced during a study of CD8+CD57+ T cells in acquired aplastic anemia listed by TCRdb under 2018. Regarding the research as a whole: A mean of approximately 3 ug of DNA, ranging from 0.2 to 27.4 ug, was extracted from sorted CD4+ and CD8+ cells. CD8+CD57+ expansion was defined as frequency above the mean frequency observed in healthy subjects. Overall study results and their limits: Roughly 30 CD8+ CDR3 sequences were shared between patients and controls but appeared highly expressed in patients and within their immunodominant clones. Between patients and healthy controls, no significant difference in CD8+ Simpson's diversity was found (P=0.060).

Notes on this clonotype: Its recognized antigen is unknown. At one of its ends the junction is not consistent with the germline gene, which may arise from a read error.

Profiling of TCR beta VDJ combinations and CDR3 sequences used genomic DNA as the template. An Illumina HiSeq 2000 was used for TCR repertoire sequencing. As for the authors' bioinformatics: Repertoires were assessed using TRBV/TRBJ rearrangement plots, CDR3 size and DJ length profiles, and Simpson's diversity index. Whichever DNA sequence was most abundant in the deep sequencing data was defined as the immunodominant clone. CDR3 amino acid sequences were checked for sharing between subjects and were compared against published repertoires and the VDJdb database. The raw public data were reprocessed by TCRdb itself: fastp quality trimming at Q25, MiXCR clonotype calling, in-frame beta chains only. Every entry covers one CDR3 protein and lists the most common genes and DNA from its rows. These V and J calls rely on TCRdb rather than the paper's analysis. The sample table contains about 190,000 distinct CDR3 sequences; only one count was recorded for around 45% of them. The ten largest clones take up 9.7% of the sample.

Flow cytometry had shown CD8+CD57+ cell expansion in the patients selected for sequencing. All patients had severe acquired aplastic anemia diagnosed by International Study of Aplastic Anemia and Agranulocytosis and Camitta criteria. At the time blood was sampled, none of the patients had received any therapy. In this study, sorted CD4+ and CD8+ T cells from the blood of healthy subjects and of severe aplastic anemia patients had their TCR repertoires deep-sequenced. Patients were enrolled under clinicaltrials.gov protocols 00001620, 01623167, 00001397, 00071045, 00081523 and 00961064 in the USA. Ficoll-Paque density gradient centrifugation was used to isolate peripheral blood mononuclear cells. Before DNA extraction, CD4+ and CD8+ T cells were sorted by FACS or by magnetic beads. Its CDR3 holds 15 amino acids, cysteine through phenylalanine. The sequence is cut down to CDR3 DNA, 45 bases in frame from base 1. From the germline V gene (reference sequence), CDR1 is SGHNT and CDR2 is YYREEE.

The source material was sorted CD4+, CD8+, or CD8+CD57+ T cells (not recorded which) from PBMCs. The V gene is TRBV5-4 and the J gene is TRBJ2-1; a confident D gene designation cannot be given. The source of this sequence is a human donor with aplastic anemia. The CDR3 is CACSLVRYGYNEQFF. In nucleotides, the sequence is TGTGCCTGCAGCTTGGTTAGGTACGGGTACAATGAGCAGTTCTTC.